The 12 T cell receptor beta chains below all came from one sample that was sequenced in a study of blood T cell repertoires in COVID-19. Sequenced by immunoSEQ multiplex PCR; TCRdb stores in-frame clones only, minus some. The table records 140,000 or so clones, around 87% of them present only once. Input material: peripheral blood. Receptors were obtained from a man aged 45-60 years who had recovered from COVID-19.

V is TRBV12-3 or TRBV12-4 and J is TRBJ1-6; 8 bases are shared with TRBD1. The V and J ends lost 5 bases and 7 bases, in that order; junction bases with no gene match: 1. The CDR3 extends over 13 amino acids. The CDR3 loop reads CASSRTGNSPLHF. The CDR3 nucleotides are TGTGCCAGCAGTCGGACAGGGAATTCACCCCTCCACTTT.

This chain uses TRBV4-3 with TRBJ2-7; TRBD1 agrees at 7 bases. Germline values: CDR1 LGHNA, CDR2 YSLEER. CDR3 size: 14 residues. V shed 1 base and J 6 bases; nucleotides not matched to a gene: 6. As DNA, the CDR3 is TGCGCCAGCAGCCAAGCAGGACAGGATCGCGAGCAGTACTTC. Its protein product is CASSQAGQDREQYF.

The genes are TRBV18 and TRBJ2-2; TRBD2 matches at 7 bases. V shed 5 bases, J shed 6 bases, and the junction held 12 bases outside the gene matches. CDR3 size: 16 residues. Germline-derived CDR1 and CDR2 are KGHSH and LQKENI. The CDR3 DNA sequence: TGTGCCAGCTCATCTGAACATCTTGGGGGGGCCGGGGAGCTGTTTTTT. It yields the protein CASSSEHLGGAGELFF. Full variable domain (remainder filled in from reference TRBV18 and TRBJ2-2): NAGVMQNPRHLVRRRGQEARLRCSPMKGHSHVYWYRQLPEEGLKFMVYLQKENIIDESGMPKERFSAEFPKEGPSILRIQQVVRGDSAAYFCASSSEHLGGAGELFFGEGSRLTVL.

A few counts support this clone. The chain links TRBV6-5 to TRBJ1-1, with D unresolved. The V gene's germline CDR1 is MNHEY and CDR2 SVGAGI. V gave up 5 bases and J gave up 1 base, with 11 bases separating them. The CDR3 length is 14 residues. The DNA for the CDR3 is TGTGCCAGCAGTCCCACTGTTGGGAACACTGAAGCTTTCTTT. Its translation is CASSPTVGNTEAFF.

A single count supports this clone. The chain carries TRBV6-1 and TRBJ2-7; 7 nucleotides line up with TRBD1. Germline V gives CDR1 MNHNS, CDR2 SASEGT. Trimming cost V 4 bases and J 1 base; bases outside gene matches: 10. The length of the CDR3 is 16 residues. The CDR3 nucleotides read TGTGCCAGCAGTGTCTCACCCGGGACAGCATCCTACGAGCAGTACTTC. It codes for CASSVSPGTASYEQYF.

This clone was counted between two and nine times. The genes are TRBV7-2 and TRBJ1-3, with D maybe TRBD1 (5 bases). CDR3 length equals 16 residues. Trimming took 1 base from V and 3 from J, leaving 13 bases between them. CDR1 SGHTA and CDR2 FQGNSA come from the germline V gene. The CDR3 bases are TGTGCCAGCAGCTTAGGGCGGGACCTCGTTGGAAACACCATATATTTT. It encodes CASSLGRDLVGNTIYF.

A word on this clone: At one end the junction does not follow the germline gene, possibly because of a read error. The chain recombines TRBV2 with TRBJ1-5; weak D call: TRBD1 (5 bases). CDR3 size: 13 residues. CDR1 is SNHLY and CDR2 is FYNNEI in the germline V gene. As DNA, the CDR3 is TGTGCCAGCAGTGAAGCTAGGGGATACAGGCGGCTCTTT. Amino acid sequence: CASSEARGYRRLF.

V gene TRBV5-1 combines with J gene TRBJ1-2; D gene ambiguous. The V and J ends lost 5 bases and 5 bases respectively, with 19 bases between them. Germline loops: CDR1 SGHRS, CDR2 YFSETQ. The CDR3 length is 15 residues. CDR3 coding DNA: TGCGCCAGCAGATTGAACTCGGACTCCCTATATGGCTACACCTTC. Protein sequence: CASRLNSDSLYGYTF.

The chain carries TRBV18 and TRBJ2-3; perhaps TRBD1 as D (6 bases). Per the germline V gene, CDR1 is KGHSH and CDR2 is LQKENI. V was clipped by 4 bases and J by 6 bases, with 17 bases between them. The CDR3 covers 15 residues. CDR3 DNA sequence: TGTGCCAGCTCACTGGACAGATCCCAATCGGATACGCAGTATTTT. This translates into CASSLDRSQSDTQYF.

CDR3 protein: CASSPIRATNYGYTF. In nucleotides, the CDR3 is TGTGCCAGCAGCCCTATCAGGGCCACTAACTATGGCTACACCTTC. The chain has TRBV7-2 and TRBJ1-2; TRBD1 is a possible D gene (5 bases). Looked up from germline, CDR1 is SGHTA and CDR2 is FQGNSA. The V end was cut by 5 bases, the J end by 0 bases, with 13 bases between. CDR3 length: 15 amino acids.

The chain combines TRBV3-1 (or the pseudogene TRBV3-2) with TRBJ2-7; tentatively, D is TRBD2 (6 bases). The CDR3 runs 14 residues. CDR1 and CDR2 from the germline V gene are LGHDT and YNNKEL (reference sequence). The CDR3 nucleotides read TGTGCGGCGGGATCGGCGGGGAAAACCTACGAGCAGTACTTC. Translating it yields CAAGSAGKTYEQYF.

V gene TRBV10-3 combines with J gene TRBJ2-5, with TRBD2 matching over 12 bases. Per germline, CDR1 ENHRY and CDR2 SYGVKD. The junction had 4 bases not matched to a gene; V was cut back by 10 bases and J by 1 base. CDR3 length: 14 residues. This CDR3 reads CASQLAGGQETQYF. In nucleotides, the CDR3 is TGTGCCAGCCAACTAGCGGGGGGCCAAGAGACCCAGTACTTC.